This T cell receptor (beta chain) was recovered during a study of T-cell memory formation after mild COVID-19. Whole-study findings and limits: From day 15 to 85, contracting clones were balanced between CD4 and CD8, whereas later expanders leaned toward CD4+. Detection of some responders pre-infection suggested pre-existing cross-reactive memory T cells participated. What remained unconfirmed was the SARS-CoV-2 specificity of second-wave clones peaking on day 37.

Using its own MiXCR run on the 5' RACE reads, TCRdb lists one record per CDR3 protein. The sample holds roughly 300,000 distinct CDR3 sequences, roughly 15% seen once. This clonotype has just a few counts. Its specificity is unknown. The TCR sequence derives from a man younger than 30 who had mild COVID-19 (a few samples of this study predate the infection). Cell type and time point are not known. Material: PBMCs or a T cell subset sorted from them (not recorded which).

CDR3 in DNA: TGTGCCAGCTCACCTGGTTGGCAGCTCTATGGCTACACCTTC. It specifies CASSPGWQLYGYTF. This chain uses TRBV18 with TRBJ1-2; D gene ambiguous. CDR1 KGHSH and CDR2 LQKENI come from the germline V gene. Trimming left V 3 bases short and J 4 bases short, with 12 bases between. CDR3 length: 14 amino acids.